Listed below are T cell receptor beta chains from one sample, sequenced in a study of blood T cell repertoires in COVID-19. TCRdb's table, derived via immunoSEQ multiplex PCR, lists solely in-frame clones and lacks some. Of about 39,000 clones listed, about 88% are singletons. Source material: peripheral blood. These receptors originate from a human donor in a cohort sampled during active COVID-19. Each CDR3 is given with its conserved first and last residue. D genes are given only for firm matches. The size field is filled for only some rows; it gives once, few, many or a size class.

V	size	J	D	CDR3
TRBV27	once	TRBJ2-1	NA	CASSLGQANNEQFF
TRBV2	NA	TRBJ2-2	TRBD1	CASSEGTGTGELFF
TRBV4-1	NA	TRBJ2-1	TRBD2	CASSQVSGVYNEQFF
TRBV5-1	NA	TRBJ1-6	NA	CASSLDGYNSPLHF
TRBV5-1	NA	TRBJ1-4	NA	CASSLGRATNEKLFF
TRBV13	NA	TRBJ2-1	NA	CASTLSIYNEQFF
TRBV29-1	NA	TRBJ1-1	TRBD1	CSGGYTGTGSMNTEAFF
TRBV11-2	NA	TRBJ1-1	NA	CASSLDRGLGAFF
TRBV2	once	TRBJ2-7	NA	CASGQKIYEQYF
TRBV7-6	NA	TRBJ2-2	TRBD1	CASSLGPGQGRAGELFF
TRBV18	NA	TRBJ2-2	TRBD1	CASSAGTGNGGELFF
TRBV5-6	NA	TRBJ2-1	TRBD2	CASSLAGGPRNEQFF
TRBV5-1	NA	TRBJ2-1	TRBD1	CASSLFGTGENEQFF
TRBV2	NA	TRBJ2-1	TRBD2	CAGGTSGGGEQFF
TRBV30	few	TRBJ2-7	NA	CAYRTVSSYEQYF
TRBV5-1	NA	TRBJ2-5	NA	CASSRGGAAEETQYF
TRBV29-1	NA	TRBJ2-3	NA	CSVETGTDTQYF
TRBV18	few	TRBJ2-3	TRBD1	CASSPRDRRTDTQYF
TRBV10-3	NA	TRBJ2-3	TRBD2	CAISESVAGTTDTQYF
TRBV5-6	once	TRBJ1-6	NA	CASSRGLGPNSPLHF
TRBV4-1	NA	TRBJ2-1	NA	CASSPAGPLYFVQFF
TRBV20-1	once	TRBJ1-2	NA	CSAPDSYGYTF
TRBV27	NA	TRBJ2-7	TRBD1	CASSYRGGDLSYEQYF
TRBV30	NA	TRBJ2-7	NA	CAWGSQGYEQYF
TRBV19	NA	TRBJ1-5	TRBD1	CASSPQGMGQPQHF
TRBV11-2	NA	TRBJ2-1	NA	CASSIGLSNEQFF
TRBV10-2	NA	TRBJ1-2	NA	CASTQGPLGGYTF
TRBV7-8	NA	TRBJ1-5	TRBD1	CASSPHGQGSNQPQHF
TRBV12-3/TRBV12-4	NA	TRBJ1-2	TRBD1	CASSDRGYGYTF
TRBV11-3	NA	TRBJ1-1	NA	CASSSTGNTEAFF
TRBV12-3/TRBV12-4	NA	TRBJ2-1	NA	CASSLDQGNEQFF
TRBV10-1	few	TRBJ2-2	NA	CASSENSGAGELFF
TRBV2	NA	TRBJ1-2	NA	CASSEDRQGTF
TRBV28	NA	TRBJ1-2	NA	CASRRGMNYGYTF
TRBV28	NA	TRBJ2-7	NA	CASSLPGPYEQYF
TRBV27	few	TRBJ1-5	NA	CASSTQRGNQPQHF
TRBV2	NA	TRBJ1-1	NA	CASRADQTGEAFF
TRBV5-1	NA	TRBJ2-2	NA	CASSFLEVNTGELFF
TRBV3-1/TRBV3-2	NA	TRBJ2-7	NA	CASKKGGGSHEQYF
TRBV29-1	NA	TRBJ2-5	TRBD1	CSVVPGQGRVTQYF
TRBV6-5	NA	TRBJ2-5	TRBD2	CASSYDGGSGKTQYF
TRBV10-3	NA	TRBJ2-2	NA	CAISESGSSAGGELFF
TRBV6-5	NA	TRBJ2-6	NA	CASSYYSGANVLTF
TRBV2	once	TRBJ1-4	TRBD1	CASGQASTNEKLFF
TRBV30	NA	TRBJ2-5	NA	CAWSGPGWTEETQYF
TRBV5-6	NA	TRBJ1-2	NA	CASSLAGVHGYTF
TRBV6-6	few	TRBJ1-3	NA	CASSYNRASPGNTIYF
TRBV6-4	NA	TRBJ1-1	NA	CASSDSEYSTEAFF